This T cell receptor (beta chain) was documented in a study of cytomegalovirus exposure and HLA in healthy donors. On the study more broadly: Of about 390 genotyped donors, 81% grouped in the Caucasian-associated ancestry cluster.

Regarding this clone: Its antigen is unidentified.

Whole-study results and caveats: Fewer N-insertions (relative to the approximately 670-donor mean) were reportedly seen in an Asian-associated ancestry cluster in a later analysis. Later analysis showed most CMV-associated TCR beta chains appearing HLA-restricted.

This CDR3 spans 14 amino acids. CDR1 and CDR2 (germline): ENHRY, SYGVKD. V shed 2 bases, J shed 10 bases, and the junction held 4 bases outside the gene matches. The PCR was carried out with 60 Vbeta primers and 13 Jbeta primers. Method: immunoSEQ multiplex PCR; TCRdb's copy keeps in-frame clones and lacks some. Seen here are roughly 150,000 clones, 75% observed once, and the top ten hold 6.5% to 9%. This chain joins TRBV10-3 and TRBJ2-5, with 13 bases that match TRBD2. This TCR was recovered from a man aged 30-40 years in good health and CMV-seronegative. Sequenced material: PBMCs. The CDR3, as DNA: TGTGCCATCAGTGAGGCAACTAGCGGGGGGGTCCAGTACTTC. It codes for CAISEATSGGVQYF.